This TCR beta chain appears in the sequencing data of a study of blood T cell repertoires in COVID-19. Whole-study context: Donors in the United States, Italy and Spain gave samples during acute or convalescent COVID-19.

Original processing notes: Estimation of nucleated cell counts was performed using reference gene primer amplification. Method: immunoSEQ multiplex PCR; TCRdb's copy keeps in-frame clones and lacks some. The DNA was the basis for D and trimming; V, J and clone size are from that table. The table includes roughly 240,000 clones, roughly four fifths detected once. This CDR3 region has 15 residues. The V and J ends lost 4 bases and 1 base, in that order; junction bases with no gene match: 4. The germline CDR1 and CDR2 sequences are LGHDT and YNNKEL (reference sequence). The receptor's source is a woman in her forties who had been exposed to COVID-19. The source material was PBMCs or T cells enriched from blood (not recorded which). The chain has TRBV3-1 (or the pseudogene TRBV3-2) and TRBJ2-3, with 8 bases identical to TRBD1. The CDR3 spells CASSPLGQGTDTQYF. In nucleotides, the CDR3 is TGTGCCAGCAGCCCCCTGGGACAGGGCACAGATACGCAGTATTTT.